This TCR beta chain was recorded in a study of STAT3 mutations in large granular lymphocyte leukemia (dated by TCRdb to between 2018 and 2021). For context, the study as a whole: In roughly half of the longitudinally sequenced T-LGLL patients, canonical activating STAT3 mutations were detected. More than 15 representative T-LGLL cases were selected from an initial cohort of about 200 LGL patients for longitudinal TCRbeta and STAT3 sequencing. On average, sequencing was done at around 4 time points per patient, with the number of samplings ranging from 2 to 8. Patients with T-cell large granular lymphocyte leukemia underwent serial deep sequencing of TCRbeta CDR3 and STAT3 to reconstruct clonal hierarchy and dynamics. As controls, the study also included longitudinal sequencing of two patients with natural killer LGL leukemia. More than half of T-LGLL patients received one or more immunosuppressive therapy regimens, with hematologic response in 40% of those treated.

The research as a whole found: Because codominant clonotypes persisted in some patients, a small but highly pathogenic clone may have been missed. In about 30% of the 18 patients, TCR clonotype switching occurred after therapy, and every newly emerging clone was STAT3 wild type. At least one immunodominant TCRbeta clonotype was identified in every T-LGLL patient, and multiple immunodominant subclonotypes were identified in about half of the T-LGLL patients. Several patients had a dominant TCR clone burden greater than the STAT3 mutant burden, which suggests that the STAT3 mutation arose secondarily within a clone that had already expanded. The linking of therapy response to changes in TCR clonal burden was complicated by variable intervals between samplings and differing treatment regimens. Because no samples were available when a clone first appeared, clonal expansion had to be inferred from samplings taken at other points.

An Illumina MiSeq was used to sequence the TCRbeta libraries, yielding an average of around 40,000 productive templates per sample. Multiplex PCR amplification was used to generate TCRbeta CDR3 libraries with the immunoSEQ assay. Under the source paper's analysis protocol: Repertoire diversity was calculated as previously defined, with values near 0 taken to indicate extremely monoclonal samples. TCRdb retrieved this table from immuneACCESS and kept in-frame rearrangements only. Not all clones are present; in checked studies, unresolved V genes account for under half, and no reason is known for the remainder. That table supplies the V and J calls and clone size; D and trimming were determined from the DNA. This sample lists 15,000 to 18,000 clones; 80% to 95% were detected once. Jointly, the top ten make up about 10% of the sample. Regarding this clone: The specificity of this receptor is unknown. Base-call qualities are not available, and no considerably larger clone is one nucleotide away.

The same DNA, extracted from blood mononuclear cells, served for both the TCR sequencing and the STAT3 sequencing. The CDR3 runs 17 residues from the cysteine to the phenylalanine. The kept DNA is CDR3 alone, 51 bases in frame from the first base. Compared with germline, V lacks 1 base and J lacks 1 base; bases without a gene match: 7. The germline V gene (reference sequence) yields SEHNR for CDR1 and FQNEAQ for CDR2. The receptor chain draws on TRBV7-9 and TRBJ1-1, with 9 bases in between that match TRBD1. This TCR came from a woman aged 45-60 years with T-cell large granular lymphocyte leukemia. Some clones in this sample may be carry-over from other donors' samples. The age is the age at diagnosis. Sequencing was done on a sample of peripheral blood mononuclear cells. The CDR3 region reads CASSLVLRTGANTEAFF. The bases are TGTGCCAGCAGCTTAGTACTCCGGACAGGGGCGAACACTGAAGCTTTCTTT.